The 11 T cell receptor beta chains in this list originate from one sample, sequenced in a study of regulatory T cells in long-lasting Graves disease. Time point given: newly diagnosed GD, antithyroid drugs for less than 3 months. Scientists built the TCR library using RNA that was extracted from PBMCs. Through Arm-PCR of CDR3 regions and iRepertoire HTBI primers, TCR beta libraries were built. TCRdb re-called the multiplex PCR reads with MiXCR, one entry per CDR3 protein. The data hold under 450,000 distinct CDR3 sequences, with around 16% observed a single time. This same sample was also part of a study on T cells in Graves' hyperthyroidism and ophthalmopathy.

The material sequenced was peripheral blood mononuclear cells (PBMCs), taken at new diagnosis, from a patient treated with antithyroid drugs. The receptor set was obtained from a woman aged 18-29 years with Graves disease.

The V and J genes are TRBV7-2 and TRBJ1-5; 7 bases are shared with TRBD1. Unmatched junction bases numbered 7, after V lost 2 bases and J lost 3 bases. This CDR3 comprises 16 residues. Germline V gene lookup returns CDR1 SGHTA and CDR2 FQGNSA. Here the CDR3 DNA reads TGTGCCAGCAGCTTAACCCCAGGGGGAAACAATCAGCCCCAGCATTTT. Protein product: CASSLTPGGNNQPQHF.

This clonotype showed up many times. The rearrangement links TRBV20-1 to TRBJ2-5, with TRBD2 as a possible D gene (6 bases). The CDR3 has 15 residues. Trimming stripped 0 bases from V and 1 base from J, with 12 bases between. Looked up from germline, CDR1 is DFQATT and CDR2 is SNEGSKA (reference sequence). CDR3 sequence: CSAREAASVQETQYF. The CDR3 DNA sequence: TGCAGTGCTAGAGAGGCGGCTAGCGTCCAAGAGACCCAGTACTTC.

Comment on this clonotype: A much larger clone lies one base from this, so it may be a read error. The chain has TRBV3-1 and TRBJ2-2; perhaps TRBD2 as D (5 bases). The CDR3 consists of 14 residues. Germline assignment: CDR1 LGHDT and CDR2 YNNKEL (reference sequence). CDR3 sequence (DNA): TGTGCCAGCAGCCAAGTGGGTACCACCGGGGAGCTGCTTTTT. Amino acid sequence: CASSQVGTTGELLF.

The sample holds a few counts of this clonotype. The CDR3 sequence is CASSIPSGEQFF. The CDR3 DNA reads as TGTGCCAGTAGTATCCCTAGCGGGGAGCAGTTCTTC. The chain employs TRBV19 and TRBJ2-1; 8 bases line up with TRBD2. V lost 3 bases, J lost 10 bases, and 2 bases stayed unmatched. From germline, CDR1 is LNHDA and CDR2 SQIVND (reference sequence). This CDR3 comprises 12 residues.

At least ten counts were recorded for this clonotype. The V gene is TRBV20-1, the J gene TRBJ2-5; D call uncertain. The CDR3 is 13 amino acids. Trimming stripped 2 bases from V and 2 bases from J, with 9 bases between. The V gene's germline CDR1 is DFQATT and CDR2 SNEGSKA (reference sequence). CDR3 nucleotide sequence: TGCAGTGCTAGACACGGTACACAAGAGACCCAGTACTTC. Amino acid sequence: CSARHGTQETQYF.

This clonotype was recorded many times. J is TRBJ1-5 and V is TRBV12-3 or TRBV12-4, with 7 bases that match TRBD1. The CDR3 covers 14 residues. After removal of 11 bases from V and 6 bases from J, the junction contained 13 bases not matched to a gene. CDR3 sequence reads: CASSLRTGAQPQHF. The CDR3 coding sequence is TGTGCCTCTTCACTTAGGACAGGCGCTCAGCCCCAGCATTTT.

The V gene is TRBV28, the J gene TRBJ2-7; D unresolved. CDR1 is MDHEN, CDR2 SYDVKM, per germline. The V gene lost 5 bases and the J gene lost 1 base, with 6 bases spanning the gap. The CDR3 spans 12 residues. The CDR3 DNA follows: TGTGCCAGCAGTACACAATCCTACGAGCAGTACTTC. Its protein product is CASSTQSYEQYF.

The table lists this clonotype with many counts. The chain joins TRBV6-2 or TRBV6-3 to TRBJ2-1; 7 bases line up with TRBD2. Germline V gene data show CDR1 as MNHEY and CDR2 as SVGEGT. After removal of 2 bases from V and 4 bases from J, the junction contained 17 bases not matched to a gene. The CDR3 runs 19 residues. The CDR3 is CASSYVPPTAGLGYNEQFF. The CDR3 DNA is TGTGCCAGCAGTTACGTTCCCCCTACAGCGGGGTTAGGATACAATGAGCAGTTCTTC.

J is TRBJ1-4 and V is TRBV7-9; 7 bases align to TRBD1. The junction had 12 bases not matched to a gene; V was cut back by 5 bases and J by 3 bases. The CDR3 spans 17 residues. Germline values: CDR1 SEHNR, CDR2 FQNEAQ (reference sequence). CDR3 sequence reads: CASSPAAGGGSNEKLFF. CDR3 sequence (DNA): TGTGCCAGCAGCCCAGCGGCAGGGGGAGGATCTAATGAAAAACTGTTTTTT.

This clonotype was counted at least ten times. The CDR3, as DNA: TGTGCCAGCAGCCCATGGACAGGGGACCAAGAGACCCAGTACTTC. Encoded protein: CASSPWTGDQETQYF. The chain employs TRBV11-2 and TRBJ2-5; 9 bases match TRBD1. V lost 5 bases, J lost 0 bases, and 4 bases stayed unmatched. The CDR3 sequence is 15 residues long. The germline gives CDR1 SGHAT, CDR2 FQNNGV.

The chain combines TRBV2 with TRBJ1-5; TRBD1 aligns across 9 bases. Germline V gives CDR1 SNHLY, CDR2 FYNNEI. This CDR3 contains 15 residues. V gave up 5 bases and J gave up 0 bases; unmatched junction bases: 2. The CDR3 loop reads CASSPDRGSNQPQHF. The CDR3, as DNA: TGTGCCAGCAGTCCGGACAGGGGTAGCAATCAGCCCCAGCATTTT.